Following are 30 T cell receptor beta chains from one sample sequenced in a study of control samples from healthy donors and cancer patients. Clones were read by immunoSEQ multiplex PCR, and TCRdb kept only the in-frame ones, dropping some. The sample carries 150,000 to 200,000 clones, approximately 92% recorded once. The sample comprised blood. These receptors all stem from a man aged 18-30 years in good health.

V gene TRBV21-1 combines with J gene TRBJ2-5. TRBV21-1 is marked as a pseudogene. CDR3 length: 11 amino acids. The DNA of the CDR3 is TGTGCCAGCAGCAAAGGGGAGACCCAGTACTTC. Translation gives CASSKGETQYF.

This clone is a singleton in its sample. The gene calls are TRBV18 and TRBJ2-7; D uncertain. Trimming pared 3 bases from V and 2 bases from J, leaving 11 bases between. The germline V gene encodes CDR1 KGHSH and CDR2 LQKENI. The CDR3 loop spans 14 amino acids. The CDR3 here is CASSPNPGAYEQYF. The DNA of the CDR3 is TGTGCCAGCTCACCCAATCCTGGAGCCTACGAGCAGTACTTC.

DNA of the CDR3: TGTGCCAGCCGCCAGGAGGGGCAAAATTCACCCCTCCACTTT. It yields the protein CASRQEGQNSPLHF. The chain is built from TRBV25-1 and TRBJ1-6; D is perhaps TRBD1 (5 bases). The V gene's germline CDR1 is MGHDK and CDR2 SYGVNS. CDR3 length: 14 residues. V dropped 8 bases and J dropped 7 bases, with 15 bases sitting between them.

The chain is built from TRBV6-6 and TRBJ1-2, with D unclear. The CDR3 sequence is 13 residues long. Trimming shortened V by 6 bases and J by 2 bases, and 10 bases separated the two germline ends. Germline V gene lookup returns CDR1 MNHNY and CDR2 SVGAGI (reference sequence). The DNA of the CDR3 is TGTGCCAGCAGCAGACTCCCGAACTATGGCTACACCTTC. It translates to CASSRLPNYGYTF.

J is TRBJ2-3 and V is TRBV6-5, with 10 bases matching TRBD2. Germline trimming cut 4 bases from V and 0 bases from J; bases unmatched to any gene: 4. Germline V gives CDR1 MNHEY, CDR2 SVGAGI. The CDR3 has 16 amino acids. Here the CDR3 reads CASSSQRGGSTDTQYF. In nucleotides, the CDR3 is TGTGCCAGCAGTTCCCAGCGGGGGGGAAGCACAGATACGCAGTATTTT.

V gene TRBV24-1 combines with J gene TRBJ2-5; 8 nucleotides match TRBD1. CDR3 length: 14 residues. CDR1 KGHDR and CDR2 SFDVKD come from the germline V gene. The trim removed 7 bases at V and 5 bases at J, leaving 8 bases unmatched. CDR3 nucleotide sequence: TGTGCCACCAGGGACAGGGCCCTCGAGGAGACCCAGTACTTC. It yields the protein CATRDRALEETQYF.

The rearrangement links TRBV5-1 to TRBJ1-1, with D possibly matching TRBD1 (5 bases). The CDR3 runs 14 residues. Germline V gives CDR1 SGHRS, CDR2 YFSETQ. The V gene lost 0 bases and the J gene lost 7 bases, with 13 bases spanning the gap. The CDR3 sequence is CASSLGGGWNEAFF. The CDR3 coding sequence is TGCGCCAGCAGCTTGGGTGGGGGATGGAATGAAGCTTTCTTT.

The CDR3: CASSSPGTGGRGYTF. In DNA form, the CDR3 reads TGTGCCAGCAGTTCACCCGGGACAGGGGGCCGTGGCTACACCTTC. The rearrangement joins TRBV6-5 to TRBJ1-2; 12 bases line up with TRBD1. V shed 4 bases and J 7 bases; nucleotides not matched to a gene: 7. There are 15 residues in the CDR3. From germline, CDR1 is MNHEY and CDR2 SVGAGI.

This chain links TRBV29-1 with TRBJ2-5; D is uncertain. Germline CDR1 and CDR2: SQVTM and ANQGSEA. The CDR3 length is 10 residues. V was trimmed by 4 bases and J by 4 bases, leaving 4 bases between them. CDR3 in DNA: TGCAGCGTTGGGTTAGAGACCCAGTACTTC. The encoded protein is CSVGLETQYF. Full variable domain (remainder filled in from reference TRBV29-1 and TRBJ2-5): SAVISQKPSRDICQRGTSLTIQCQVDSQVTMMFWYRQQPGQSLTLIATANQGSEATYESGFVIDKFPISRPNLTFSTLTVSNMSPEDSSIYLCSVGLETQYFGPGTRLLVL.

The chain recombines TRBV9 with TRBJ1-2; the match to TRBD1 covers 7 bases. Per germline, CDR1 SGDLS and CDR2 YYNGEE. V lost 3 bases and J lost 2; bases outside the gene matches: 7. CDR3 size: 15 residues. The CDR3: CASSARQGANYGYTF. The CDR3 region has the DNA TGTGCCAGCAGCGCCAGACAGGGTGCGAACTATGGCTACACCTTC. Looking up the rest from reference TRBV9 and TRBJ1-2 gives the full variable domain: DSGVTQTPKHLITATGQRVTLRCSPRSGDLSVYWYQQSLDQGLQFLIQYYNGEERAKGNILERFSAQQFPDLHSELNLSSLELGDSALYFCASSARQGANYGYTFGSGTRLTVV.

The chain joins TRBV5-4 to TRBJ2-5, with a weak D call TRBD2 (5 bases). This CDR3 comprises 16 residues. Germline CDR1 SGHNT, CDR2 YYREEE (reference sequence). The V end lost 1 base, the J end lost 1 base, and 14 bases lay between the germline ends. CDR3 bases: TGTGCCAGCAGCTTGCTCCGGGGTACGGCCCAAGAGACCCAGTACTTC. It yields the protein CASSLLRGTAQETQYF.

This rearrangement joins TRBV27 to TRBJ1-1; 9 bases map to TRBD1. Germline loops: CDR1 MNHEY, CDR2 SMNVEV (reference sequence). V trimming: 4 bases; J trimming: 5 bases; junction bases outside the gene matches: 2. There are 13 residues in the CDR3. CDR3 loop: CASSWDRVTEAFF. CDR3 coding DNA: TGTGCCAGCAGTTGGGACAGGGTGACTGAAGCTTTCTTT.

The count of this clone is one. The V gene is TRBV30, the J gene TRBJ1-5, with D unclear. V was clipped by 1 base and J by 7 bases, with 14 bases between them. CDR3 length: 14 amino acids. Germline values: CDR1 GTSNPN, CDR2 SVGIG (reference sequence). CDR3 sequence reads: CAWSGSTIDQPQHF. CDR3 bases: TGTGCCTGGAGTGGCTCCACCATAGACCAGCCCCAGCATTTT.

In this sample, this clone turned up once. The chain employs TRBV3-1 (or the pseudogene TRBV3-2) and TRBJ1-2; TRBD1 aligns across 8 bases. The CDR3 consists of 15 residues. Germline assignment: CDR1 LGHDT and CDR2 YNNKEL (reference sequence). V shed 4 bases and J 8 bases; nucleotides not matched to a gene: 12. The CDR3: CASSPSGQGQRGYTF. DNA of the CDR3: TGTGCCAGCAGCCCCTCAGGACAGGGCCAGAGGGGCTACACCTTC.

This clone occurred a few times. This CDR3 is also generated by other DNA sequences in the sample. V gene TRBV6-5 combines with J gene TRBJ2-1; 7 nucleotides line up with TRBD1. The germline CDR1 and CDR2 sequences are MNHEY and SVGAGI. The J segment lost 3 bases and the V segment lost 6 bases, leaving 8 bases of the junction unmatched. This CDR3 contains 15 residues. The DNA for the CDR3 is TGTGCCAGCAGCTCCGACAGGGTATTCTACAATGAGCAGTTCTTC. Protein product: CASSSDRVFYNEQFF.

V usage is TRBV7-9 and J usage is TRBJ2-3; D gene uncertain. The germline V gene encodes CDR1 SEHNR and CDR2 FQNEAQ (reference sequence). The V and J ends lost 3 bases and 6 bases respectively, with 10 bases between them. This CDR3 is built from 13 residues. CDR3 amino acids: CASSFSSGDTQYF. The CDR3 DNA follows: TGTGCCAGCAGCTTTTCGTCTGGGGATACGCAGTATTTT.

The chain carries TRBV2 and TRBJ2-2; 7 bases fit TRBD2. The J segment lost 1 base and the V segment lost 10 bases, leaving 9 bases of the junction unmatched. The CDR3 has 15 amino acids. CDR1 is SNHLY, CDR2 FYNNEI, per germline. The CDR3 here is CATSAGRMNTGELFF. For the CDR3, the DNA is TGTGCCACTTCAGCGGGACGGATGAACACCGGGGAGCTGTTTTTT. The full variable domain, with the rest looked up from reference TRBV2 and TRBJ2-2, is EPEVTQTPSHQVTQMGQEVILRCVPISNHLYFYWYRQILGQKVEFLVSFYNNEISEKSEIFDDQFSVERPDGSNFTLKIRSTKLEDSAMYFCATSAGRMNTGELFFGEGSRLTVL.

The genes are TRBV6-5 and TRBJ1-6; D is undetermined. This CDR3 region has 15 residues. The germline V gene has CDR1 MNHEY and CDR2 SVGAGI. The V end lost 6 bases, the J end lost 7 bases, and 16 bases lay between the germline ends. The CDR3 coding sequence is TGTGCCAGCAGCCTTGTCAGCCGGGGAAATTCACCCCTCCACTTT. Translation gives CASSLVSRGNSPLHF.

This clone was picked up one time. The chain joins TRBV28 to TRBJ1-1, with TRBD1 matching 7 bases. Germline V CDR1 and CDR2: MDHEN, SYDVKM. After removal of 6 bases from V and 3 bases from J, the junction contained 10 bases not matched to a gene. The CDR3 contains 15 residues. The CDR3 sequence is CASSPPGQWYTEAFF. CDR3 DNA sequence: TGTGCCAGCAGCCCCCCGGGACAGTGGTACACTGAAGCTTTCTTT.

Turning to this clone: This same CDR3 is encoded by further DNA sequences in the sample. This chain joins TRBV28 and TRBJ1-5, with a tentative D call TRBD1 (5 bases). The germline gives CDR1 MDHEN, CDR2 SYDVKM. This CDR3 is 12 amino acids long. Trimming shortened V by 6 bases and J by 4 bases, and 7 bases separated the two germline ends. The CDR3: CASSSGNQPQHF. CDR3 DNA sequence: TGTGCCAGCAGCTCAGGGAATCAGCCCCAGCATTTT.

The gene calls are TRBV24-1 and TRBJ1-3; no clear D. Trimming left V 6 bases short and J 0 bases short, with 5 bases between. Germline V gene sequence: CDR1 KGHDR, CDR2 SFDVKD. The CDR3 runs 13 residues. The DNA for the CDR3 is TGTGCCACCAGTCCGGCCTCTGGAAACACCATATATTTT. This sequence encodes CATSPASGNTIYF.

This chain joins TRBV5-4 and TRBJ2-3, with TRBD2 matching over 13 bases. Germline CDR1 reads SGHNT; CDR2 reads YYREEE (reference sequence). The CDR3 consists of 17 residues. The V segment lost 0 bases and the J segment 1 base; nucleotides outside the gene matches: 2. The CDR3, as DNA: TGTGCCAGCAGCTTGGCGACTAGCGGGGGGCGCACAGATACGCAGTATTTT. Its protein product is CASSLATSGGRTDTQYF.

The chain employs TRBV30 and TRBJ1-2; TRBD1 aligns across 9 bases. The CDR3 spans 13 residues. Germline lookup yields CDR1 GTSNPN and CDR2 SVGIG (reference sequence). J was trimmed by 8 bases and V by 1 base; bases with no gene match: 5. In DNA, the CDR3 is TGTGCCTGGAGTGGGTGGACAGGGGAGGGCTACACCTTC. Protein sequence: CAWSGWTGEGYTF.

This clone showed up just once. The gene calls are TRBV30 and TRBJ2-6, with a weak D call TRBD1 (5 bases). The CDR3 extends over 14 amino acids. V shed 4 bases and J shed 2 bases, with 9 bases lying between them. From germline, CDR1 is GTSNPN and CDR2 SVGIG (reference sequence). The CDR3 nucleotides are TGTGCCTGGAAGTCAGGGACTGGGGCCAACGTCCTGACTTTC. Its protein product is CAWKSGTGANVLTF.

This clone was counted only a few times. This chain connects TRBV5-4 to TRBJ2-7, with a possible D match to TRBD1 (5 bases). The CDR3 has 16 residues. V lost 0 bases, J lost 0 bases, and 13 bases lay in between. Germline-derived CDR1 and CDR2 are SGHNT and YYREEE (reference sequence). The CDR3 loop reads CASSLEDSMSSYEQYF. In DNA form, the CDR3 reads TGTGCCAGCAGCTTGGAAGACAGCATGAGCTCCTACGAGCAGTACTTC. Full variable domain (remainder filled in from reference TRBV5-4 and TRBJ2-7): ETGVTQSPTHLIKTRGQQVTLRCSSQSGHNTVSWYQQALGQGPQFIFQYYREEENGRGNFPPRFSGLQFPNYSSELNVNALELDDSALYLCASSLEDSMSSYEQYFGPGTRLTVT.

This chain joins TRBV6-5 and TRBJ2-3; D uncertain. The germline V gene encodes CDR1 MNHEY and CDR2 SVGAGI. This CDR3 has 14 residues. V lost 11 bases to trimming and J lost 0 bases, with 15 bases between them. The CDR3 sequence is CASSRSFSTDTQYF. DNA of the CDR3: TGTGCCTCATCAAGATCCTTTAGCACAGATACGCAGTATTTT.

The rearrangement links TRBV6-5 to TRBJ2-5, with D perhaps matching TRBD1 or TRBD2 (5 bases each). CDR3 length: 14 amino acids. Between the trimmed V and J ends, which lost 6 bases and 5 bases, there was a span of 16 bases. Germline values: CDR1 MNHEY, CDR2 SVGAGI. As DNA, the CDR3 is TGTGCCAGCAGCCGGGACCTTTTTGTGGAGACCCAGTACTTC. Encoded protein: CASSRDLFVETQYF.

The chain recombines TRBV19 with TRBJ2-2, with D perhaps being TRBD1 or TRBD2 (5 bases each). Trimming removed 7 bases from V and 0 bases from J, with 9 bases in between. The CDR3 is 14 residues long. The germline gives CDR1 LNHDA, CDR2 SQIVND (reference sequence). The CDR3 coding sequence is TGTGCCAGTAAGTGGGGGACGAACACCGGGGAGCTGTTTTTT. It specifies CASKWGTNTGELFF.

V and J are TRBV7-2 and TRBJ2-1, with TRBD2 matching 8 bases. CDR1 and CDR2 (germline): SGHTA, FQGNSA. The CDR3 extends over 16 amino acids. Trimming took 6 bases from V and 9 from J; bases not matched to a gene: 16. The CDR3 protein is CASSIDGGASEGEQFF. The CDR3 DNA is TGTGCCAGCAGTATTGACGGGGGGGCCTCTGAGGGTGAGCAGTTCTTC.

The chain is built from TRBV9 and TRBJ1-1, with D possibly TRBD1 on 6 matching bases. V lost 5 bases and J 0 bases, leaving 14 bases between the germline ends. The CDR3 extends over 15 amino acids. Germline V CDR1 and CDR2: SGDLS, YYNGEE. CDR3 nucleotide sequence: TGTGCCAGCAGGAGGAGCGGGGGCATGAACACTGAAGCTTTCTTT. Encoded protein: CASRRSGGMNTEAFF.